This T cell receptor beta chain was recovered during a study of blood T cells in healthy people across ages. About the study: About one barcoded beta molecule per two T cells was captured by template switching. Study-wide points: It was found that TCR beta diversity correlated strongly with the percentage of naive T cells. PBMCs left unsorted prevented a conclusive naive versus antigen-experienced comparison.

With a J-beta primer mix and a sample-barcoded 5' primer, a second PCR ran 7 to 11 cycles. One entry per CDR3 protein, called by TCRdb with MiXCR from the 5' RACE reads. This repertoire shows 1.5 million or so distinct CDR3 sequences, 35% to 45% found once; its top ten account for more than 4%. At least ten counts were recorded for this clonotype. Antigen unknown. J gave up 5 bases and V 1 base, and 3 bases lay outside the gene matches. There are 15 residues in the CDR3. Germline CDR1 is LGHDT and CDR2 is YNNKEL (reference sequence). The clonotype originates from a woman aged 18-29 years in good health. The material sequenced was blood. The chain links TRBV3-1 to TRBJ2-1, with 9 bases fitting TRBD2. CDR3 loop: CASSQGLAGNNEQFF. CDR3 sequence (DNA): TGTGCCAGCAGCCAAGGCCTAGCGGGGAACAATGAGCAGTTCTTC.